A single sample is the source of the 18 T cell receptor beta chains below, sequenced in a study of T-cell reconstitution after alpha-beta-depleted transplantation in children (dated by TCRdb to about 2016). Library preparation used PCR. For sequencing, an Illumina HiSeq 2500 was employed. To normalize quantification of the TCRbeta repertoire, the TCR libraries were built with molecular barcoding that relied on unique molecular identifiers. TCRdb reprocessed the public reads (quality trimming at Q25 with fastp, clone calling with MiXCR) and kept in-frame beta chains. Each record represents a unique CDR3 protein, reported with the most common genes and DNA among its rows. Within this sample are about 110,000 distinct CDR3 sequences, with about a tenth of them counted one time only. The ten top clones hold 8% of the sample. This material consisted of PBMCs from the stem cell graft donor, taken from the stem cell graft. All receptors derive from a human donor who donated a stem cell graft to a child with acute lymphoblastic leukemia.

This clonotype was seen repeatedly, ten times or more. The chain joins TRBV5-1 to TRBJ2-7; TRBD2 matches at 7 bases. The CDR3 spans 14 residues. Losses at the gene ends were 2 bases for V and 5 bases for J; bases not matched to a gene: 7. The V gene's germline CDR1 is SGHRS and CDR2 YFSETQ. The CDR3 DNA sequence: TGCGCCAGCAGCTTCGAGGGCGCGGGGGACGAGCAGTACTTC. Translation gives CASSFEGAGDEQYF. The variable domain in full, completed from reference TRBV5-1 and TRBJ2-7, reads KAGVTQTPRYLIKTRGQQVTLSCSPISGHRSVSWYQQTPGQGLQFLFEYFSETQRNKGNFPGRFSGRQFSNSRSEMNVSTLELGDSALYLCASSFEGAGDEQYFGPGTRLTVT.

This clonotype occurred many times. For the CDR3, the DNA is TGTGCCATCAGTGAAGAGGGCTCCTATAATTCACCCCTCCACTTT. It encodes CAISEEGSYNSPLHF. The genes are TRBV10-3 and TRBJ1-6; D is uncertain. Trimming took off 3 bases at V and 0 bases at J, with 6 bases between the two ends. Germline V gene sequence: CDR1 ENHRY, CDR2 SYGVKD. CDR3 length: 15 residues.

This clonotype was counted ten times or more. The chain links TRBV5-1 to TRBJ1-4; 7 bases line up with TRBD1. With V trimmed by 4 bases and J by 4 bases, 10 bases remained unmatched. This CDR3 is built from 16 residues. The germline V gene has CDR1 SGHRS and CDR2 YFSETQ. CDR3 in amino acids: CASSPGAGTVNEKLFF. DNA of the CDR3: TGCGCCAGCAGCCCTGGGGCCGGGACAGTTAATGAAAAACTGTTTTTT.

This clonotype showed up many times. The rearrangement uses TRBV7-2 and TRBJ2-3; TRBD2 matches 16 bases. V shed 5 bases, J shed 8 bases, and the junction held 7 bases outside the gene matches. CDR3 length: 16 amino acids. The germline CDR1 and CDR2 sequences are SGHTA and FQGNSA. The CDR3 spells CASSPRGLAGGATQYF. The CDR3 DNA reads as TGTGCCAGCAGCCCCAGGGGACTAGCGGGGGGGGCTACGCAGTATTTT.

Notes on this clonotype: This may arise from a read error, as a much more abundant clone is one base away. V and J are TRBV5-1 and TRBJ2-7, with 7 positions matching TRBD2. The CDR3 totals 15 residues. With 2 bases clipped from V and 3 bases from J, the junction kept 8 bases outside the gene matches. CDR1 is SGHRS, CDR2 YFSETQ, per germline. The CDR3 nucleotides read TGCGCCAGCAGCTTTAGTGGGGGAGGGGACTACGAGCAGTACTTC. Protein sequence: CASSFSGGGDYEQYF. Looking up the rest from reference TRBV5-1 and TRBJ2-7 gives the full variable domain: KAGVTQTPRYLIKTRGQQVTLSCSPISGHRSVSWYQQTPGQGLQFLFEYFSETQRNKGNFPGRFSGRQFSNSRSEMNVSTLELGDSALYLCASSFSGGGDYEQYFGPGTRLTVT.

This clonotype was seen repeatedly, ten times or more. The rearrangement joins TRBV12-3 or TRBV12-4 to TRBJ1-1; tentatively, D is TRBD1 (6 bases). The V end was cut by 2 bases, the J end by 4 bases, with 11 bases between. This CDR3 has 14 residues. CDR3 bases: TGTGCCAGCAGTTTAATAGGGGGGATCACTGAAGCTTTCTTT. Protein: CASSLIGGITEAFF.

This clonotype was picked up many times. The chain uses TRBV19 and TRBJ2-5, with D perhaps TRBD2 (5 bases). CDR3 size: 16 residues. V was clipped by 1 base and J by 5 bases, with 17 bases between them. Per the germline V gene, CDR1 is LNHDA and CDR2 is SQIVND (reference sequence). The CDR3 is CASSIASASRQETQYF. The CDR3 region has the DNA TGTGCCAGTAGTATAGCTTCGGCTAGCCGGCAGGAGACCCAGTACTTC.

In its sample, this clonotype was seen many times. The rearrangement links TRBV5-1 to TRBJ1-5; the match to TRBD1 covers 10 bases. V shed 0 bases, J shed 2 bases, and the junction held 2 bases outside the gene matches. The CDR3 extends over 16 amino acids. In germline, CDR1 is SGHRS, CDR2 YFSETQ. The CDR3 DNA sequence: TGCGCCAGCAGCTTGGGGGACAGGGGTGGCAATCAGCCCCAGCATTTT. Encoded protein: CASSLGDRGGNQPQHF.

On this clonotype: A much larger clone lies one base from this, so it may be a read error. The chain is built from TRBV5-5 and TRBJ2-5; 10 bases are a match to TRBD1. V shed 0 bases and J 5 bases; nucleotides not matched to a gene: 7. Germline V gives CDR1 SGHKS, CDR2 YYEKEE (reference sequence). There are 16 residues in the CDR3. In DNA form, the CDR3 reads TGTGCCAGCAGCTTGGGGGGGACAGGGGTTCACGAGACCCAGTACTTC. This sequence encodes CASSLGGTGVHETQYF.

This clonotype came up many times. The CDR3 reads CASTLAENNEQFF. Here the CDR3 DNA reads TGTGCCAGCACTCTCGCCGAGAACAATGAGCAGTTCTTC. This chain joins TRBV12-3 or TRBV12-4 and TRBJ2-1; D remains ambiguous. Trimming took 7 bases from V and 5 from J, leaving 12 bases between them. There are 13 residues in the CDR3.

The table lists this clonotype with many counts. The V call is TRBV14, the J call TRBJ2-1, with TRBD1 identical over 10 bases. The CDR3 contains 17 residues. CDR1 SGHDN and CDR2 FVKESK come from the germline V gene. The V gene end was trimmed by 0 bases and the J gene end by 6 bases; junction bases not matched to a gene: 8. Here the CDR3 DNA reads TGTGCCAGCAGCCAAGATCCCCGGGGACAGGGGTCCAATGAGCAGTTCTTC. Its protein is CASSQDPRGQGSNEQFF.

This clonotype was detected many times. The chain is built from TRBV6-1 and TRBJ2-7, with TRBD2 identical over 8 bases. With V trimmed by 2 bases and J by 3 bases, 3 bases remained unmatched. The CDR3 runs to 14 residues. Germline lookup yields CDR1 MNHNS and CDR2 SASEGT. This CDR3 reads CASSERGLVYEQYF. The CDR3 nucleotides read TGTGCCAGCAGTGAAAGGGGACTAGTCTACGAGCAGTACTTC.

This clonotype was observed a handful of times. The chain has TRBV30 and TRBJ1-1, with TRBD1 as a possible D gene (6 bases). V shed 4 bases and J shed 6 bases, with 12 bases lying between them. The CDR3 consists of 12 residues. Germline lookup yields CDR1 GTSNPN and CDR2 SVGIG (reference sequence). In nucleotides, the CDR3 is TGTGCCTGGATCGGACAGATTCCTGAAGCTTTCTTT. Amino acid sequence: CAWIGQIPEAFF.

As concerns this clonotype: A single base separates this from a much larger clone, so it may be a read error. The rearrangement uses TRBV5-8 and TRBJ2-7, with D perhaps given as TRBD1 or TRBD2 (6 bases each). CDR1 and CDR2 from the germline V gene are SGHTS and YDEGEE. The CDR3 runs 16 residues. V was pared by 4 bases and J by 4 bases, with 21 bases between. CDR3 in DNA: TGTGCCAGCAGCATGGAGGGGGTGGAGGGATCTTACGAGCAGTACTTC. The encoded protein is CASSMEGVEGSYEQYF.

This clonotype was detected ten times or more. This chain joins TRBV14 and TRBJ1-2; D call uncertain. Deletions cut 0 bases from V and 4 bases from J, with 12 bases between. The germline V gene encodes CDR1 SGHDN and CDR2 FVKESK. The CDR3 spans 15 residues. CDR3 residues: CASSQDTPEIYGYTF. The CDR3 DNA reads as TGTGCCAGCAGCCAAGATACCCCAGAGATCTATGGCTACACCTTC.

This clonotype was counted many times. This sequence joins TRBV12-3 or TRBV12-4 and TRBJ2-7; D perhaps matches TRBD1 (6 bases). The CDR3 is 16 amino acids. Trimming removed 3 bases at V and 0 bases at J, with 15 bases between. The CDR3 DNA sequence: TGTGCCAGCAGTTTTGGTACAGGGCCTAGCTCCTACGAGCAGTACTTC. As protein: CASSFGTGPSSYEQYF.

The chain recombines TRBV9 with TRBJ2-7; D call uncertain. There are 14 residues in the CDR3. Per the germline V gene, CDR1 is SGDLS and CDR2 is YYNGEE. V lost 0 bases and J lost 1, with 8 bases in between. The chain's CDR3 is CASSVDTHSYEQYF. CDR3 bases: TGTGCCAGCAGCGTAGATACTCATTCCTACGAGCAGTACTTC.

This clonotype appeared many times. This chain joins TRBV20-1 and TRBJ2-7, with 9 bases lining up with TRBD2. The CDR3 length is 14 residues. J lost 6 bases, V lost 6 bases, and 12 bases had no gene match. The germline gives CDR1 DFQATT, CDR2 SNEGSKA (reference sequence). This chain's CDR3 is CSAVTSGWGFEQYF. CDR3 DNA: TGCAGTGCCGTAACTAGCGGGTGGGGGTTCGAGCAGTACTTC.